Listed below are T cell receptor beta chains from one sample, sequenced in a study of cytomegalovirus exposure and HLA in healthy donors. Assay: immunoSEQ multiplex PCR; the TCRdb copy retains only in-frame clones and omits some. The table shows about 94,000 clones, with about four fifths occurring only once. The specimen was PBMCs. Receptors were obtained from a woman in her thirties or forties in good health and CMV-seronegative. CDR3s include the opening cysteine and the closing phenylalanine or tryptophan.

v_gene | CDR3aa
TRBV30 | CAWSVVRSYGYTF
TRBV5-1 | CASSLGWGERNTEAFF
TRBV7-2 | CASIFDRGIYNEQFF
TRBV12-5 | CASGLVVITGSFDEQYF
TRBV19 | CASGINQPQHF
TRBV30 | CAWSEGAGASNQPQHF
TRBV9 | CASSRQIDYEQYF
TRBV30 | CAWSKQVGNQPQHF
TRBV7-9 | CASSLATDTQYF
TRBV7-9 | CASSFAGSYEQYF
TRBV5-1 | CASSSGGTPEAFF